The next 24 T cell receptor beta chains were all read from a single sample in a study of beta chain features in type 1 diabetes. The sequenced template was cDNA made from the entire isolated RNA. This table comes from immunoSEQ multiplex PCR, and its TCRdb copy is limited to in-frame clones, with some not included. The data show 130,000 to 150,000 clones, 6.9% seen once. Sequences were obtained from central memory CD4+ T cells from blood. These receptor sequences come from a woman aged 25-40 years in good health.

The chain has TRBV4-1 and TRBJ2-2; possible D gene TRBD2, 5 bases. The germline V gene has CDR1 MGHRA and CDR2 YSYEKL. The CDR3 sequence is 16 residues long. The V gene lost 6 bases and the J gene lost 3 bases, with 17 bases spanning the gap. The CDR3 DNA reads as TGCGCCAGCAGTCGCCTGGAGGCTGCAGACACCGGGGAGCTGTTTTTT. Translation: CASSRLEAADTGELFF.

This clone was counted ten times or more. The CDR3 coding sequence is TGTGCCAGCAGCACCAGACGGAGAGCGGAGAGCACAGATACGCAGTATTTT. Translation gives CASSTRRRAESTDTQYF. The chain couples TRBV13 to TRBJ2-3; maybe TRBD2 (5 bases). Trimming took off 5 bases at V and 0 bases at J, with 18 bases between the two ends. The CDR3 runs 17 residues. Germline V CDR1 and CDR2: PRHDT, FYEKMQ (reference sequence). Supplemented by reference TRBV13 and TRBJ2-3, the full variable domain reads AAGVIQSPRHLIKEKRETATLKCYPIPRHDTVYWYQQGPGQDPQFLISFYEKMQSDKGSIPDRFSAQQFSDYHSELNMSSLELGDSALYFCASSTRRRAESTDTQYFGPGTRLTVL.

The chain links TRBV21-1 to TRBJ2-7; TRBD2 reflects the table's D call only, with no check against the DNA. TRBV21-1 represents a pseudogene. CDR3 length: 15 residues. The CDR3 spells CASSNEGILSYEQYF. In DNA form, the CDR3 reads TGTGCCAGCAGCAATGAGGGTATCCTCTCCTACGAGCAGTACTTC.

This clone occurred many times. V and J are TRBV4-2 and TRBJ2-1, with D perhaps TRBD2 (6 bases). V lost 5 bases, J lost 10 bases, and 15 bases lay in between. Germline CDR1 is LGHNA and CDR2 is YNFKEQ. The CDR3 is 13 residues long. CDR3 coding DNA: TGTGCCAGCAGCGGGGACTGGGCTACGGAGCAGTTCTTC. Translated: CASSGDWATEQFF.

The CDR3 DNA sequence: TGTGCCAGCTCACCACGAGGACAGGATGAAAAACTGTTTTTT. It is translated as CASSPRGQDEKLFF. This chain links TRBV18 with TRBJ1-4; 7 nucleotides line up with TRBD1. This CDR3 spans 14 amino acids. The germline CDR1 and CDR2 sequences are KGHSH and LQKENI. V trimming: 1 base; J trimming: 6 bases; junction bases outside the gene matches: 2. The whole variable domain, filled in from reference TRBV18 and TRBJ1-4, reads NAGVMQNPRHLVRRRGQEARLRCSPMKGHSHVYWYRQLPEEGLKFMVYLQKENIIDESGMPKERFSAEFPKEGPSILRIQQVVRGDSAAYFCASSPRGQDEKLFFGSGTQLSVL.

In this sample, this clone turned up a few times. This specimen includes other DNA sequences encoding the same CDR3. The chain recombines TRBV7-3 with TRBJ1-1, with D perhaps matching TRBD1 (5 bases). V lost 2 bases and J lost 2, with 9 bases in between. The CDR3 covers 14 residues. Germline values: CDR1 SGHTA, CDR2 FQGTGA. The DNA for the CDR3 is TGTGCCAGCAGCTTAGGGGGGTTTAACACTGAAGCTTTCTTT. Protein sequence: CASSLGGFNTEAFF.

CDR3 DNA: TGTGCCTGGAGTAGAACAGGGTTTCAGAACTATGGCTACACCTTC. Translated, it gives CAWSRTGFQNYGYTF. The chain carries TRBV30 and TRBJ1-2; D is possibly TRBD1 (6 bases). The CDR3 spans 15 residues. The V gene lost 2 bases and the J gene lost 2 bases, with 15 bases spanning the gap. In germline, CDR1 is GTSNPN, CDR2 SVGIG (reference sequence).

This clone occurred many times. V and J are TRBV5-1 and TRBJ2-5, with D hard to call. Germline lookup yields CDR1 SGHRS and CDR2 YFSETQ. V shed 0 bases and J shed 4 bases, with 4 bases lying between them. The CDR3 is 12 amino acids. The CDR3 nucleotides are TGCGCCAGCAGCTTGGACTTAGAGACCCAGTACTTC. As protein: CASSLDLETQYF.

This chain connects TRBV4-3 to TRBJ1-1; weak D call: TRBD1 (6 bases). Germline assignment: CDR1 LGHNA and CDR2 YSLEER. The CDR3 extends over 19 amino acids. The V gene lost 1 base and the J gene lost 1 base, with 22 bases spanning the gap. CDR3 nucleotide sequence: TGCGCCAGCAGCCAAGGCAACCCCGGGACAAGGATAGGGAACACTGAAGCTTTCTTT. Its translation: CASSQGNPGTRIGNTEAFF.

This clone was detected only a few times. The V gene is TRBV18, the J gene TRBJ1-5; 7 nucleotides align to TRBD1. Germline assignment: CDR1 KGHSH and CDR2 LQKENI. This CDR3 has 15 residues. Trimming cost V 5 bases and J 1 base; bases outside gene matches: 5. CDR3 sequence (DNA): TGTGCCAGCTCAACGGAACAGGGGAGCAATCAGCCCCAGCATTTT. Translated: CASSTEQGSNQPQHF.

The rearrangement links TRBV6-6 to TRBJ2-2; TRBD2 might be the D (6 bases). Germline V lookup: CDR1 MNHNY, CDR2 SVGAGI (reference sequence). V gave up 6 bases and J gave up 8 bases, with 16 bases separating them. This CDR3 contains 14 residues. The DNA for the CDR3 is TGTGCCAGCAGGGAGCGACTAGGAGCGGGGGAGCTGTTTTTT. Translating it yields CASRERLGAGELFF.

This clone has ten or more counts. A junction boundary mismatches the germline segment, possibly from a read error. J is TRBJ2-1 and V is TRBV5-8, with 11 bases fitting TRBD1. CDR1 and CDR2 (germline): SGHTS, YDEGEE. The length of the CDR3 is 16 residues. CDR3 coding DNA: TGTGCCAGCAGCTTGGCCGGGACAGGGGGTCGGAGCATTCCCATCTTC. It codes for CASSLAGTGGRSIPIF.

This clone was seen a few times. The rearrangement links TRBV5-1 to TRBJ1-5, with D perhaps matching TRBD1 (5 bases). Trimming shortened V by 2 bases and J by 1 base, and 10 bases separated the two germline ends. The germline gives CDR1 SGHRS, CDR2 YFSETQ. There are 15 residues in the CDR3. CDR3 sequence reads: CASSFDSRSNQPQHF. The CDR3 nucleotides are TGCGCCAGCAGCTTCGACAGTCGAAGCAATCAGCCCCAGCATTTT.

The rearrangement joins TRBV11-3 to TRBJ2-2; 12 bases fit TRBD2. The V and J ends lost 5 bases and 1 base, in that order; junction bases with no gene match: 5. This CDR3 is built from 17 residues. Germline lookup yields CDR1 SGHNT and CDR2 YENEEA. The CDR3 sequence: CASSPTSGRGNTGELFF. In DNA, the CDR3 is TGTGCCAGCAGCCCGACTAGCGGGAGAGGGAACACCGGGGAGCTGTTTTTT.

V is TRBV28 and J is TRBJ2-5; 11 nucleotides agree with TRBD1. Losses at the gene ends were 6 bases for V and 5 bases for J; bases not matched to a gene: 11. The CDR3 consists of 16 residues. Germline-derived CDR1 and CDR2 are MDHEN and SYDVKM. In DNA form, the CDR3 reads TGTGCCAGCAGGACCTCCGGGACAGGGGGGAGGGAGACCCAGTACTTC. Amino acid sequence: CASRTSGTGGRETQYF.

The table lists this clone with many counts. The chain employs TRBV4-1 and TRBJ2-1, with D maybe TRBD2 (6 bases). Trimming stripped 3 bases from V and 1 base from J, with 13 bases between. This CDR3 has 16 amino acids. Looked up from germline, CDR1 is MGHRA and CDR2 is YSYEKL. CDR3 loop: CASSQPTSRSYNEQFF. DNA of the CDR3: TGCGCCAGCAGCCAGCCGACTAGTCGGTCCTACAATGAGCAGTTCTTC.

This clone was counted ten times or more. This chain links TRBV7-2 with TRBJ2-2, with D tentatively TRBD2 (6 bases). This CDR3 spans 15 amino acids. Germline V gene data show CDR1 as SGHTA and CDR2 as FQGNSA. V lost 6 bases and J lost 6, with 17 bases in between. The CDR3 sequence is CASSFMTREAGELFF. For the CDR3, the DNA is TGTGCCAGCAGTTTCATGACTAGAGAAGCCGGGGAGCTGTTTTTT.

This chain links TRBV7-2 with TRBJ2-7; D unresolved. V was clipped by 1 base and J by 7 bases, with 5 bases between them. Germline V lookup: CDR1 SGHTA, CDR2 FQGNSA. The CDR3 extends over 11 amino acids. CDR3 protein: CASSLDQEQYF. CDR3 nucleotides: TGTGCCAGCAGCTTAGATCAAGAGCAGTACTTC.

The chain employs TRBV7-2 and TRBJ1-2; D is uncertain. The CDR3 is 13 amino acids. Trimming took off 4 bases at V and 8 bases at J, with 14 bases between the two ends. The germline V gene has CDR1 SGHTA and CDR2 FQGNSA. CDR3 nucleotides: TGTGCCAGCAGCTCCTCCGGTTCGTCCGGCTACACCTTC. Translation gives CASSSSGSSGYTF.

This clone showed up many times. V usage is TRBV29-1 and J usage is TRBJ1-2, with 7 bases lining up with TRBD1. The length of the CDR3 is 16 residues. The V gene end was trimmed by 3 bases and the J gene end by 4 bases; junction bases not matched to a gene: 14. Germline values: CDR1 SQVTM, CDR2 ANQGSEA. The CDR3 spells CSVDWGQSSTSYGYTF. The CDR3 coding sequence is TGCAGCGTTGACTGGGGACAGTCCTCCACATCCTATGGCTACACCTTC.

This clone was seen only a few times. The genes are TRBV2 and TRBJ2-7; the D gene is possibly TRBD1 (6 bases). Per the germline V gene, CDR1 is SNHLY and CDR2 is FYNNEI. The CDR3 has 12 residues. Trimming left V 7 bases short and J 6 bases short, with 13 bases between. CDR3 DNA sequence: TGTGCCAGCAACGTACAGGGAACCGAGCAGTACTTC. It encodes CASNVQGTEQYF.

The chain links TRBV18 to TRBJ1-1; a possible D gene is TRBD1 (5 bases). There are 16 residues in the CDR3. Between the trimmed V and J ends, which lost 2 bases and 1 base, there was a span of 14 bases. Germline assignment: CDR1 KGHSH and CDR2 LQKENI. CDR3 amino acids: CASSPLAATANTEAFF. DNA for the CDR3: TGTGCCAGCTCACCATTAGCGGCGACAGCGAACACTGAAGCTTTCTTT. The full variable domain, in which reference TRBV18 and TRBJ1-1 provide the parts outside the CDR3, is NAGVMQNPRHLVRRRGQEARLRCSPMKGHSHVYWYRQLPEEGLKFMVYLQKENIIDESGMPKERFSAEFPKEGPSILRIQQVVRGDSAAYFCASSPLAATANTEAFFGQGTRLTVV.

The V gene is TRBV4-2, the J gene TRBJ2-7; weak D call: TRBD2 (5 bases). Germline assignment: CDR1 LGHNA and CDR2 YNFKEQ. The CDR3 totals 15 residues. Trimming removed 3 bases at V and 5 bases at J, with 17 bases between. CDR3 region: CASSQRANSIHEQYF. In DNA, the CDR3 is TGTGCCAGCAGCCAGAGGGCCAATAGCATCCACGAGCAGTACTTC.

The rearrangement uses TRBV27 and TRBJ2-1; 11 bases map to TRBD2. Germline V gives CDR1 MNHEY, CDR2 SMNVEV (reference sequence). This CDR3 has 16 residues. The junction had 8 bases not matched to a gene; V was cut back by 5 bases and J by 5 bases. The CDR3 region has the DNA TGTGCCAGCAGTCGAGCCGGGACTAGCGGAAACAATGAGCAGTTCTTC. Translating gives CASSRAGTSGNNEQFF.